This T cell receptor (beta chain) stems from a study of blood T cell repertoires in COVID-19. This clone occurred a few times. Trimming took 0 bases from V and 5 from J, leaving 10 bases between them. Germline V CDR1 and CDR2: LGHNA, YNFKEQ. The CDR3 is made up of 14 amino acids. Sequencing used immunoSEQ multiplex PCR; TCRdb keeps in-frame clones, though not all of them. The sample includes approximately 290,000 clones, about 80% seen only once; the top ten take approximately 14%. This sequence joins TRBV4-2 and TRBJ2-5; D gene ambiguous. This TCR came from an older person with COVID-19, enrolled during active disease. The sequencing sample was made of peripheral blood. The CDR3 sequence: CASSQESRSETQYF. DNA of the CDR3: TGTGCCAGCAGCCAAGAATCCAGGTCGGAGACCCAGTACTTC.